This record looks at one T cell receptor beta chain sequence and its context. Per the original data handling: Estimation of nucleated cell counts was performed using reference gene primer amplification. Clones were read by immunoSEQ multiplex PCR, and TCRdb kept only the in-frame ones, dropping some. V, J and clone size are taken as reported in that table, and D and trimming were inferred from the DNA itself. This sample yields over 200,000 clones, of which roughly 78% are seen a single time; 9.5% to 15% belongs to the top ten. This entry is derived from a study of blood T cell repertoires in COVID-19. At the level of the study: The United States, Italy and Spain provided the acute and convalescent COVID-19 samples. T cells, B-cell-depleted T cells, or PBMCs supplied cDNA or gDNA.

The receptor comes from a woman aged 40 to 50 with acute or convalescent COVID-19. Sequencing was carried out using peripheral blood.

The CDR3 nucleotides are TGCGCCAGCAGCCCCCCCGGGACAGGCAATTCACCCCTCCACTTT. It encodes CASSPPGTGNSPLHF. The chain is built from TRBV5-1 and TRBJ1-6; 8 bases are a match to TRBD1. V was clipped by 4 bases and J by 7 bases; unmatched bases: 7. The CDR3 is 15 amino acids. The germline gives CDR1 SGHRS, CDR2 YFSETQ.